Below are 24 T cell receptor beta chains sequenced from a single sample in a study of T cell repertoires in cytomegalovirus infection. No antigen has been identified for these receptors. TCRdb re-called the reads through MiXCR, storing one row per CDR3 protein. This sample has approximately 910,000 distinct CDR3 sequences, with around 32% found just once. This specimen was cultured CD8+ T cells from PBMCs, taken from culture after CMV antigen stimulation. These receptors all come from a human donor in good health (CMV status not recorded). Some clones in this sample may be carry-over from other donors' samples.

This clonotype was observed a handful of times. The V and J genes are TRBV20-1 and TRBJ1-3; no reliable D call. CDR3 size: 13 residues. V lost 5 bases and J lost 0, with 8 bases in between. Looked up from germline, CDR1 is DFQATT and CDR2 is SNEGSKA (reference sequence). Written as DNA, the CDR3 is TGCAGTGCTCTTGAGGGCTCTGGAAACACCATATATTTT. Translated, it gives CSALEGSGNTIYF.

The sample holds a few counts of this clonotype. The V gene is TRBV29-1, the J gene TRBJ1-1, with 7 bases aligning to TRBD1. Germline CDR1 reads SQVTM; CDR2 reads ANQGSEA. Losses at the gene ends were 5 bases for V and 6 bases for J; bases not matched to a gene: 6. The CDR3 sequence is 12 residues long. DNA for the CDR3: TGCAGCGTTCAGGGCGACAGGGCTGAAGCTTTCTTT. This encodes CSVQGDRAEAFF. The whole variable domain, filled in from reference TRBV29-1 and TRBJ1-1, reads SAVISQKPSRDICQRGTSLTIQCQVDSQVTMMFWYRQQPGQSLTLIATANQGSEATYESGFVIDKFPISRPNLTFSTLTVSNMSPEDSSIYLCSVQGDRAEAFFGQGTRLTVV.

The sample holds many counts of this clonotype. The CDR3 coding sequence is TGTGCCAGTAGAACGGTGGGGGGCAATGAGCAGTTCTTC. It is translated as CASRTVGGNEQFF. This chain connects TRBV19 to TRBJ2-1, with D perhaps matching TRBD2 (6 bases). Trimming shortened V by 6 bases and J by 6 bases, and 12 bases separated the two germline ends. The CDR3 is 13 amino acids. The germline gives CDR1 LNHDA, CDR2 SQIVND (reference sequence).

The rearrangement links TRBV4-2 to TRBJ1-1; weak D call: TRBD1 (5 bases). This CDR3 has 14 amino acids. Germline V lookup: CDR1 LGHNA, CDR2 YNFKEQ. The V end lost 0 bases, the J end lost 3 bases, and 8 bases lay between the germline ends. DNA for the CDR3: TGTGCCAGCAGCCAAGATGCGGGGGACACTGAAGCTTTCTTT. It codes for CASSQDAGDTEAFF.

This chain links TRBV2 with TRBJ2-7, with D unclear. Germline V gene sequence: CDR1 SNHLY, CDR2 FYNNEI. The CDR3 covers 12 residues. V dropped 8 bases and J dropped 0 bases, with 8 bases sitting between them. CDR3: CASLDISYEQYV. CDR3 DNA sequence: TGTGCCAGCCTAGACATCTCCTACGAGCAGTACGTC.

The rearrangement uses TRBV12-3 or TRBV12-4 and TRBJ1-1; D is undetermined. Trimming shortened V by 5 bases and J by 10 bases, and 14 bases separated the two germline ends. The length of the CDR3 is 12 residues. The CDR3 DNA reads TGTGCCAGCAGTCCCGGAGCCCTCGCAGCTTTCTTT. Protein sequence: CASSPGALAAFF.

The chain recombines TRBV13 with TRBJ2-1, with D perhaps matching TRBD2 (6 bases). In germline, CDR1 is PRHDT, CDR2 FYEKMQ (reference sequence). Trimming cost V 2 bases and J 6 bases, with 14 bases left between them. The CDR3 consists of 15 residues. The CDR3 bases are TGTGCCAGCAGCTTAAGACTAGTCCGCCTCAATGAGCAGTTCTTC. Its protein product is CASSLRLVRLNEQFF.

In this sample, this clonotype turned up a few times. This sequence joins TRBV12-3 or TRBV12-4 and TRBJ1-5, with TRBD1 identical over 7 bases. The length of the CDR3 is 16 residues. The V segment lost 1 base and the J segment 1 base; nucleotides outside the gene matches: 4. The DNA for the CDR3 is TGTGCCAGCAGTTTAGACAGGGGTGGAAGCAATCAGCCCCAGCATTTT. Its protein is CASSLDRGGSNQPQHF.

The chain recombines TRBV7-9 with TRBJ1-1; D gene unclear. From germline, CDR1 is SEHNR and CDR2 FQNEAQ (reference sequence). This CDR3 is 14 amino acids long. The ends were cut back, 3 bases at V and 5 bases at J, with 13 bases in the middle. CDR3 DNA: TGTGCCAGCAGCTTGGTAGTGGGCTTAACTGAAGCTTTCTTT. It codes for CASSLVVGLTEAFF.

The CDR3 DNA reads TGCGCCAGCAGCCAAGCAGGAAATAACTATGGCTACACCTTC. Protein product: CASSQAGNNYGYTF. The chain carries TRBV4-3 and TRBJ1-2, with unresolved D. Germline assignment: CDR1 LGHNA and CDR2 YSLEER. Between the trimmed V and J ends, which lost 1 base and 1 base, there was a span of 7 bases. The CDR3 consists of 14 residues.

This clonotype has only a few counts. CDR3 coding DNA: TGTGCCAGCAGTGCCCTCCGGGACAGGGGGGAAGAGACCCAGTACTTC. Protein sequence: CASSALRDRGEETQYF. The genes are TRBV6-1 and TRBJ2-5; 11 nucleotides align to TRBD1. The germline V gene has CDR1 MNHNS and CDR2 SASEGT. The CDR3 is made up of 16 amino acids. V was pared by 4 bases and J by 3 bases, with 7 bases of the junction left unmatched.

This clonotype was detected only once. The rearrangement joins TRBV4-1 to TRBJ1-1, with no clear D. The CDR3 length is 15 residues. CDR1 and CDR2 (germline): MGHRA, YSYEKL. V was trimmed by 4 bases and J by 2 bases, leaving 14 bases between them. The CDR3 region is CASSRSRRENTEAFF. The CDR3 DNA follows: TGCGCCAGCAGCCGGTCGCGCCGGGAAAACACTGAAGCTTTCTTT.

Concerning this clonotype itself: This may stem from a read error, because a much larger clone lies one nucleotide away. The chain has TRBV7-9 and TRBJ2-2, with 7 bases fitting TRBD1. The CDR3 has 14 amino acids. Per germline, CDR1 SEHNR and CDR2 FQNEAQ (reference sequence). CDR3 protein: CVSSWDSNTGELFF. Written as DNA, the CDR3 is TGTGTCAGCAGTTGGGACAGCAACACCGGGGAGCTGTTTTTT. Supplemented by reference TRBV7-9 and TRBJ2-2, the full variable domain reads DTGVSQNPRHKITKRGQNVTFRCDPISEHNRLYWYRQTLGQGPEFLTYFQNEAQLEKSRLLSDRFSAERPKGSFSTLEIQRTEQGDSAMYLCVSSWDSNTGELFFGEGSRLTVL.

This clonotype showed up just a few times. The chain has TRBV27 and TRBJ2-7, with 11 bases aligning to TRBD2. J was trimmed by 1 base and V by 6 bases; bases with no gene match: 5. Germline assignment: CDR1 MNHEY and CDR2 SMNVEV (reference sequence). The CDR3 spans 15 residues. The CDR3 sequence: CASRLGTSGSYEQYV. As DNA, the CDR3 is TGTGCCAGCAGGTTAGGGACTAGCGGATCCTACGAGCAGTACGTC.

This clonotype was seen only a few times. This chain links TRBV19 with TRBJ2-1; possibly TRBD1 for D (7 bases). The CDR3 extends over 15 amino acids. V lost 5 bases and J 3 bases, leaving 14 bases between the germline ends. CDR1 and CDR2 (germline): LNHDA, SQIVND (reference sequence). The CDR3 protein is CASSLQGGGYNEQFF. The CDR3, as DNA: TGTGCCAGTAGTCTCCAGGGGGGAGGCTACAATGAGCAGTTCTTC. The whole variable domain, remainder taken from reference TRBV19 and TRBJ2-1, is DGGITQSPKYLFRKEGQNVTLSCEQNLNHDAMYWYRQDPGQGLRLIYYSQIVNDFQKGDIAEGYSVSREKKESFPLTVTSAQKNPTAFYLCASSLQGGGYNEQFFGPGTRLTVL.

The chain joins TRBV7-6 to TRBJ1-1, with D unresolved. Germline V gene sequence: CDR1 SGHVS, CDR2 FNYEAQ. Trimming removed 1 base at V and 4 bases at J, with 10 bases between. This CDR3 is built from 14 residues. The CDR3 DNA reads TGTGCCAGCAGCTTAGGGGTTTTGGGCACTGAAGCTTTCTTT. It yields the protein CASSLGVLGTEAFF.

This clonotype has only a few counts. J is TRBJ1-5 and V is TRBV27; a weak D match, TRBD1 (5 bases). This CDR3 is 14 amino acids long. The V end lost 9 bases, the J end lost 6 bases, and 18 bases lay between the germline ends. Germline V CDR1 and CDR2: MNHEY, SMNVEV (reference sequence). The CDR3 reads CASRDPTGIQPQHF. CDR3 DNA sequence: TGTGCCAGTCGGGACCCCACGGGGATTCAGCCCCAGCATTTT.

This clonotype was counted ten times or more. The chain couples TRBV7-2 to TRBJ2-2; D tentatively fits TRBD1 or TRBD2 (5 bases each). Between the trimmed V and J ends, which lost 3 bases and 2 bases, there was a span of 13 bases. The CDR3 totals 16 residues. Germline V CDR1 and CDR2: SGHTA, FQGNSA. CDR3: CASSFGWGSNTGELFF. The CDR3 DNA reads TGTGCCAGCAGCTTCGGGTGGGGGTCCAACACCGGGGAGCTGTTTTTT.

The chain joins TRBV3-1 to TRBJ1-2; D perhaps matches TRBD1 (6 bases). The CDR3 runs 15 residues. Trimming pared 4 bases from V and 1 base from J, leaving 13 bases between. Germline V gene sequence: CDR1 LGHDT, CDR2 YNNKEL (reference sequence). The CDR3 coding sequence is TGTGCCAGCAGCCGGGAGGGGGGCGATAACTATGGCTACACCTTC. Translated: CASSREGGDNYGYTF.

This clonotype came up a few times. The chain joins TRBV6-2 or TRBV6-3 to TRBJ2-5; D uncertain. This CDR3 region has 15 residues. The germline V and J ends were trimmed by 0 bases and 1 base, with 9 bases remaining between them. Germline CDR1 is MNHEY and CDR2 is SVGEGT. This CDR3 reads CASSYSMRPQETQYF. CDR3 nucleotide sequence: TGTGCCAGCAGTTACTCTATGAGGCCCCAAGAGACCCAGTACTTC.

This clonotype was recorded at least ten times. The chain combines TRBV27 with TRBJ2-7; no clear D. CDR3 size: 13 residues. V lost 5 bases and J lost 2, with 10 bases in between. CDR1 is MNHEY and CDR2 is SMNVEV in the germline V gene (reference sequence). The chain's CDR3 is CASSITVAYEQYF. The CDR3 DNA is TGTGCCAGCAGTATAACAGTGGCCTACGAGCAGTACTTC.

The V gene is TRBV12-3 or TRBV12-4, the J gene TRBJ2-5, with TRBD2 matching over 10 bases. The CDR3 has 16 amino acids. With 5 bases clipped from V and 5 bases from J, the junction kept 11 bases outside the gene matches. The CDR3 sequence: CASSSLLAGLRETQYF. CDR3 DNA: TGTGCCAGCAGTAGCCTACTAGCGGGGCTTCGTGAGACCCAGTACTTC.

The chain links TRBV27 to TRBJ2-6; 9 bases align to TRBD1. This CDR3 comprises 14 residues. CDR1 is MNHEY, CDR2 SMNVEV, per germline (reference sequence). Trimming cost V 11 bases and J 2 bases; bases outside gene matches: 4. This CDR3 is CAGTGGAGANVLTF. In DNA form, the CDR3 reads TGTGCCGGAACAGGGGGCGCTGGGGCCAACGTCCTGACTTTC.

This clonotype was seen more than once but under ten times. V gene TRBV5-6 combines with J gene TRBJ2-3; D unclear. Trimming removed 0 bases at V and 4 bases at J, with 9 bases between. From germline, CDR1 is SGHDT and CDR2 YYEEEE. The CDR3 length is 14 residues. CDR3 amino acids: CASSLGRPPDTQYF. DNA for the CDR3: TGTGCCAGCAGCTTGGGCAGGCCCCCAGATACGCAGTATTTT.